This TCR beta chain came from a study of tumor and adjacent non-tumor tissue in lung cancer. Study as a whole: Patients comprised approximately eleven adenocarcinoma, a couple of squamous cell carcinoma and 1 small cell lung cancer. The patients, 10 to 11 men and roughly 5 women, were roughly 30 to 80 with stage I to III disease.

This clonotype has at least ten counts. This sample's RNA came from whole unsorted tissue. This CDR3 has 15 amino acids. In germline, CDR1 is MNHNY, CDR2 SVGAGI (reference sequence). V was clipped by 6 bases and J by 3 bases, with 14 bases between them. TCRbeta libraries were built with three rounds of nested PCR, modified from ARM-PCR. Each CDR3 protein is one row after TCRdb ran MiXCR on the multiplex PCR reads. This table has 200,000 or so distinct CDR3 sequences, 71% appearing once. Source material: lung tumor tissue. The V and J genes are TRBV6-6 and TRBJ2-2; TRBD2 is a possible D gene (5 bases). This TCR was recovered from a man aged 55 to 70 with non-small cell lung cancer. Here the CDR3 reads CASSSYGVDTGELFF. CDR3 coding DNA: TGTGCCAGCAGCTCATACGGGGTCGACACCGGGGAGCTGTTTTTT.